Listed below are T cell receptor beta chains from one sample, sequenced in a study of T cell responses to AZD1222 COVID-19 vaccine. Sequenced by immunoSEQ multiplex PCR; TCRdb stores in-frame clones only, minus some. Here the sample spans more than 100,000 clones, almost 95% being singletons. This specimen consisted of peripheral blood, obtained on day 0 of AZD1222 vaccination. The receptors derive from an adult in good health. CDR3s include the opening cysteine and the closing phenylalanine or tryptophan. The D gene is left open where the match is weak. The size entry is marked missing in some rows and otherwise reads once, few, many or a size class.

size	V	D	J	DNA	CDR3
-	TRBV15	-	TRBJ1-2	TGTGCCACCAGCAGAGATCCCTTAGTGGGGCGGGACTATGGCTACACCTTC	CATSRDPLVGRDYGYTF
-	TRBV12-2	-	TRBJ1-5	TGTGCAAGTCGCTCAAAACTCCAGCCCCAGCATTTT	CASRSKLQPQHF
-	TRBV6-5	TRBD1	TRBJ1-5	TGTGCCAGCACCGGGACAGGGGGCTATCAGCCCCAGCATTTT	CASTGTGGYQPQHF
-	TRBV6-5	TRBD2	TRBJ2-2	TGTGCCAGCAGGGCTAGCGGGAGGGTCACCGGGGAGCTGTTTTTT	CASRASGRVTGELFF
-	TRBV19	-	TRBJ1-1	TGTGCCAGTAAGGCCTGGGGAGTCTCTGAAGCTTTCTTT	CASKAWGVSEAFF
-	TRBV3-1/TRBV3-2	TRBD1	TRBJ2-2	TGTGCCAGCAGCAACCCCGGACAGGCCACCGGGGAGCTGTTTTTT	CASSNPGQATGELFF
-	TRBV2	TRBD2	TRBJ2-1	TGTGCCTCCGGGACTAGCGGGTCGAGCTCCTACAATGAGCAGTTCTTC	CASGTSGSSSYNEQFF
-	TRBV7-6	-	TRBJ2-5	TGTGCCAGCAGCCGTACAGGGAAAGAGACCCAGTACTTC	CASSRTGKETQYF
-	TRBV29-1	-	TRBJ2-5	TGCAGCGTTCGGCAGGGCCCCCAAGAGACCCAGTACTTC	CSVRQGPQETQYF
-	TRBV14	-	TRBJ2-2	TGTGCCAGCAGCCAAGAGGGAAGGGGGGCCGGGGAGCTGTTTTTT	CASSQEGRGAGELFF
-	TRBV30	TRBD2	TRBJ2-5	TGTGCCTGGCGAGCGGGGGGGGCCCAAGAGACCCAGTACTTC	CAWRAGGAQETQYF
-	TRBV29-1	-	TRBJ1-2	TGCAGCGTTGAGGTCGACTATGGCTACACCTTC	CSVEVDYGYTF
-	TRBV7-2	-	TRBJ1-1	TGTGCCAGCAGCTACGTCAGGGAAGCTTTCTTT	CASSYVREAFF
-	TRBV9	TRBD1	TRBJ1-3	TGTGCCAGCAGCGTAACCGGGACAGGGTCTTTCTCTGGAAACACCATATATTTT	CASSVTGTGSFSGNTIYF
-	TRBV25-1	-	TRBJ1-2	TGTGCCAGCAGCGTTGGGGGGGATGGCTACACCTTC	CASSVGGDGYTF
-	TRBV14	-	TRBJ2-7	TGTGCCAGCAGCCAAGATTCCGGAGGGCTACCCTACGAGCAGTACTTC	CASSQDSGGLPYEQYF
few	TRBV6-5	TRBD2	TRBJ2-3	TGTGCCAGCAGTTACTCCACCGGGAGGGCAGATACGCAGTATTTT	CASSYSTGRADTQYF
-	TRBV27	TRBD1	TRBJ1-2	TGTGCCAGCAGCGTAGGACAGGGCTATGGCTACACCTTC	CASSVGQGYGYTF
-	TRBV27	TRBD2	TRBJ2-1	TGTGCCAGCAGGGAATTTAGCGGGGGATACTCCTACAATGAGCAGTTCTTC	CASREFSGGYSYNEQFF
once	TRBV9	-	TRBJ1-1	TGTGCCAGCAGCGTAACACCGGGGGTTGAAGCTTTCTTT	CASSVTPGVEAFF
-	TRBV18	TRBD2	TRBJ2-2	TGTGCCAGCTCGAAGAGCGGGGCGAGGACCGGGGAGCTGTTTTTT	CASSKSGARTGELFF
-	TRBV6-5	-	TRBJ1-5	TGTGCCACCCCGGATGGGAGTCAGCCCCAGCATTTT	CATPDGSQPQHF